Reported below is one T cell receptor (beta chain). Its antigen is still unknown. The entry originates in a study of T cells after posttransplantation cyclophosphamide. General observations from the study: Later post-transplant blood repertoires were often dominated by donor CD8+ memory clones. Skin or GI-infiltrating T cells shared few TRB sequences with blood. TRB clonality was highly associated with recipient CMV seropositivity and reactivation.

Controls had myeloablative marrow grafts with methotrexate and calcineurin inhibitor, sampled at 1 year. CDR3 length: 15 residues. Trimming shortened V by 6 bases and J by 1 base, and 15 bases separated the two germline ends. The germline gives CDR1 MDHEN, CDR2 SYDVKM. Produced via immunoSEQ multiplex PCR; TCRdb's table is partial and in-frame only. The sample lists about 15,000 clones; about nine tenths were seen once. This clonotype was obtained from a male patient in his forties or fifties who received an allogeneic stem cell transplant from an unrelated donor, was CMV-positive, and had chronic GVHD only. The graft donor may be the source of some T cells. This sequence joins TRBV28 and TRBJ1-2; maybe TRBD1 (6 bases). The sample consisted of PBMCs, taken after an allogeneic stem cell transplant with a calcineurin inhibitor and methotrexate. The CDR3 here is CASRHTRQVNYGYTF. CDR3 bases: TGTGCCAGCAGGCATACCCGACAGGTTAACTATGGCTACACCTTC.